In this sample, the clone carrying this T cell receptor beta chain turned up a few times. This record comes from a study of blood T cell repertoires in COVID-19. Study background: The United States, Italy and Spain supplied acute and convalescent COVID-19 samples.

The germline V and J ends were trimmed by 2 bases and 1 base, with 10 bases remaining between them. CDR1 and CDR2 (germline): SGDLS, YYNGEE. This CDR3 contains 16 residues. TCRdb keeps only in-frame clones here, not all; method: immunoSEQ multiplex PCR. The sample records about 170,000 clones, about 91% being singletons. Participants' own reports of clinical history determined their cohort assignment. Two consecutive negative NP/OP PCR tests, clearance, or resolved symptoms defined Cohort 3 recovery. The material sequenced was PBMCs or T cells enriched from blood (not recorded which). The chain couples TRBV9 to TRBJ2-6, with a possible D match to TRBD1 (5 bases). The sequence came from a woman aged 18-29 years who had recovered from COVID-19. CDR3 residues: CASSVMQGSGANVLTF. The CDR3 DNA sequence: TGTGCCAGCAGCGTTATGCAGGGATCTGGGGCCAACGTCCTGACTTTC.